This passage covers 22 T cell receptor beta chains from one sample sequenced in a study of blood T cell repertoires in COVID-19. Measured with immunoSEQ multiplex PCR; TCRdb has only the in-frame clones, and not every one. This repertoire shows about 120,000 clones, around 77% found once; its top ten account for over 7%. The sequencing sample was made of peripheral blood. Every receptor here comes from a human donor in a cohort sampled during active COVID-19.

The rearrangement uses TRBV4-1 and TRBJ2-1; 14 nucleotides line up with TRBD2. The CDR3 loop spans 17 amino acids. The germline gives CDR1 MGHRA, CDR2 YSYEKL. V lost 6 bases and J lost 6; bases outside the gene matches: 10. CDR3 coding DNA: TGCGCCAGCAGGAGAGGGCCCGGGACTAGCGGGAGCAATGAGCAGTTCTTC. Translation gives CASRRGPGTSGSNEQFF.

The table lists this clone with a count of one. The V and J genes are TRBV10-2 and TRBJ1-3; 7 bases fit TRBD1. CDR1 is WSHSY and CDR2 is SAAADI in the germline V gene. V shed 8 bases, J shed 0 bases, and the junction held 7 bases outside the gene matches. The CDR3 loop spans 15 amino acids. CDR3 bases: TGCGCCAGCGTTGGACAGGCGAACTCTGGAAACACCATATATTTT. It yields the protein CASVGQANSGNTIYF.

The chain has TRBV7-9 and TRBJ2-5; tentative D call: TRBD1 (5 bases). CDR1 and CDR2 from the germline V gene are SEHNR and FQNEAQ (reference sequence). The V and J ends lost 1 base and 4 bases respectively, with 10 bases between them. The CDR3 has 14 amino acids. CDR3 sequence: CASSLEQAGETQYF. The CDR3 coding sequence is TGTGCCAGCAGCTTAGAACAGGCAGGAGAGACCCAGTACTTC.

This chain links TRBV9 with TRBJ1-6, with D tentatively TRBD1 (5 bases). The V gene lost 0 bases and the J gene lost 9 bases, with 13 bases spanning the gap. The CDR3 extends over 15 amino acids. Germline CDR1 reads SGDLS; CDR2 reads YYNGEE. The DNA for the CDR3 is TGTGCCAGCAGCGTAGTGGCGGGGGGAGTTTCACCCCTCCACTTT. Residues: CASSVVAGGVSPLHF. The full variable domain, with the rest looked up from reference TRBV9 and TRBJ1-6, is DSGVTQTPKHLITATGQRVTLRCSPRSGDLSVYWYQQSLDQGLQFLIQYYNGEERAKGNILERFSAQQFPDLHSELNLSSLELGDSALYFCASSVVAGGVSPLHFGNGTRLTVT.

V is TRBV7-9 and J is TRBJ2-7; 8 bases are shared with TRBD2. The germline V gene has CDR1 SEHNR and CDR2 FQNEAQ (reference sequence). CDR3 length equals 17 residues. J gave up 5 bases and V 4 bases, and 16 bases lay outside the gene matches. The CDR3 nucleotides are TGTGCCAGCAGCTCCCCCGGGGCGCTAGCGGGCAAGAACGAGCAGTACTTC. Translation: CASSSPGALAGKNEQYF.

This sequence joins TRBV19 and TRBJ1-1, with 10 positions matching TRBD1. The CDR3 is 13 residues long. Trimming cost V 5 bases and J 6 bases; bases outside gene matches: 3. Germline V gene lookup returns CDR1 LNHDA and CDR2 SQIVND (reference sequence). CDR3 nucleotides: TGTGCCAGTAGTGGGACAGGGGACGCTGAAGCTTTCTTT. It yields the protein CASSGTGDAEAFF.

This clone has a single count. This rearrangement joins TRBV18 to TRBJ2-2; 7 bases are shared with TRBD1. The trim removed 5 bases at V and 3 bases at J, leaving 9 bases unmatched. The CDR3 covers 16 residues. CDR1 and CDR2 from the germline V gene are KGHSH and LQKENI. In nucleotides, the CDR3 is TGTGCCAGCTCATCCCGGACAGGAACCCACACCGGGGAGCTGTTTTTT. It is translated as CASSSRTGTHTGELFF. Full variable domain (missing parts from reference TRBV18 and TRBJ2-2): NAGVMQNPRHLVRRRGQEARLRCSPMKGHSHVYWYRQLPEEGLKFMVYLQKENIIDESGMPKERFSAEFPKEGPSILRIQQVVRGDSAAYFCASSSRTGTHTGELFFGEGSRLTVL.

CDR3 amino acids: CASSPRLVQTQYF. DNA for the CDR3: TGTGCCAGCAGCCCCCGACTAGTTCAAACCCAGTACTTC. J is TRBJ2-5 and V is TRBV11-3, with a tentative D call TRBD2 (6 bases). Germline CDR1 SGHNT, CDR2 YENEEA. This CDR3 contains 13 residues. With 5 bases removed from V and 8 bases from J, the gap between germline ends came to 15 bases. Complete variable domain (other parts from reference TRBV11-3 and TRBJ2-5): EAGVVQSPRYKIIEKKQPVAFWCNPISGHNTLYWYLQNLGQGPELLIRYENEEAVDDSQLPKDRFSAERLKGVDSTLKIQPAELGDSAVYLCASSPRLVQTQYFGPGTRLLVL.

As DNA, the CDR3 is TGTGCCGGAAATCGGGCCAGGGACTATGGCTACACCTTC. This gives the protein CAGNRARDYGYTF. J is TRBJ1-2 and V is TRBV30; the D gene is possibly TRBD1 (5 bases). The V gene's germline CDR1 is GTSNPN and CDR2 SVGIG (reference sequence). The ends were cut back, 8 bases at V and 3 bases at J, with 16 bases in the middle. The length of the CDR3 is 13 residues.

The V and J genes are TRBV19 and TRBJ1-5, with 8 bases aligning to TRBD1. The CDR3 runs 14 residues. J gave up 2 bases and V 5 bases, and 2 bases lay outside the gene matches. Germline V gene lookup returns CDR1 LNHDA and CDR2 SQIVND (reference sequence). The CDR3 protein is CASSEGQGNQPQHF. In DNA, the CDR3 is TGTGCCAGTAGTGAGGGACAGGGCAATCAGCCCCAGCATTTT. The entire variable domain, with the rest obtained from reference TRBV19 and TRBJ1-5, is as follows: DGGITQSPKYLFRKEGQNVTLSCEQNLNHDAMYWYRQDPGQGLRLIYYSQIVNDFQKGDIAEGYSVSREKKESFPLTVTSAQKNPTAFYLCASSEGQGNQPQHFGDGTRLSIL.

V usage is TRBV19 and J usage is TRBJ1-2; 9 nucleotides agree with TRBD1. The CDR3 totals 16 residues. CDR1 and CDR2 (germline): LNHDA, SQIVND (reference sequence). V trimming: 3 bases; J trimming: 7 bases; junction bases outside the gene matches: 12. CDR3 sequence: CASSIGTGSFSSGYTF. For the CDR3, the DNA is TGTGCCAGTAGTATCGGGACAGGGTCCTTTTCTAGTGGCTACACCTTC.

The chain has TRBV9 and TRBJ2-7, with a weak D call TRBD2 (6 bases). V was cut by 0 bases and J by 5 bases, with 15 bases left in between. The CDR3 consists of 15 residues. Germline V CDR1 and CDR2: SGDLS, YYNGEE. The CDR3 loop is CASSVEGRPPDEQYF. The CDR3 DNA sequence: TGTGCCAGCAGCGTAGAAGGGAGGCCGCCGGACGAGCAGTACTTC.

The rearrangement uses TRBV7-9 and TRBJ1-1; 8 positions agree with TRBD1. The length of the CDR3 is 12 residues. Germline loops: CDR1 SEHNR, CDR2 FQNEAQ (reference sequence). After removal of 5 bases from V and 6 bases from J, the junction contained 2 bases not matched to a gene. The CDR3 nucleotides read TGTGCCAGCAGCCTACAGGGGGCTGAAGCTTTCTTT. This sequence encodes CASSLQGAEAFF.

The V and J genes are TRBV5-5 and TRBJ1-1, with 12 positions matching TRBD1. With 2 bases clipped from V and 5 bases from J, the junction kept 10 bases outside the gene matches. This CDR3 has 17 amino acids. Germline CDR1 reads SGHKS; CDR2 reads YYEKEE (reference sequence). CDR3 nucleotide sequence: TGTGCCAGCAGCTTTACCGGGACAGGGGGCGCTGGGACTGAAGCTTTCTTT. Protein: CASSFTGTGGAGTEAFF.

The chain combines TRBV5-8 with TRBJ2-1, with D possibly TRBD2 on 5 matching bases. Between the trimmed V and J ends, which lost 4 bases and 2 bases, there was a span of 13 bases. There are 15 residues in the CDR3. The germline V gene has CDR1 SGHTS and CDR2 YDEGEE. CDR3 sequence: CASSPTGIAYNEQFF. The CDR3 region has the DNA TGTGCCAGCAGCCCGACGGGAATCGCCTACAATGAGCAGTTCTTC.

V and J are TRBV5-1 and TRBJ1-5; 9 bases fit TRBD1. The CDR3 loop spans 14 amino acids. CDR1 and CDR2 (germline): SGHRS, YFSETQ. V was pared by 2 bases and J by 4 bases, with 1 base of the junction left unmatched. DNA of the CDR3: TGCGCCAGCAGCTTTGGGACAGGGAATCAGCCCCAGCATTTT. Its translation is CASSFGTGNQPQHF. The full variable domain, completed using reference TRBV5-1 and TRBJ1-5, is KAGVTQTPRYLIKTRGQQVTLSCSPISGHRSVSWYQQTPGQGLQFLFEYFSETQRNKGNFPGRFSGRQFSNSRSEMNVSTLELGDSALYLCASSFGTGNQPQHFGDGTRLSIL.

The CDR3, as DNA: TGTGCCAGCAGCTTAACAGGGGGAGGCTACTACGAGCAGTACTTC. Its protein is CASSLTGGGYYEQYF. The chain recombines TRBV5-5 with TRBJ2-7; 8 bases match TRBD1. Germline V gene lookup returns CDR1 SGHKS and CDR2 YYEKEE (reference sequence). There are 15 residues in the CDR3. V lost 2 bases and J lost 3; bases outside the gene matches: 7.

The rearrangement uses TRBV2 and TRBJ2-7, with D uncertain. The CDR3 totals 14 residues. Trimming stripped 3 bases from V and 4 bases from J, with 13 bases between. CDR1 and CDR2 from the germline V gene are SNHLY and FYNNEI. CDR3: CASSETLGYYEQYF. In DNA, the CDR3 is TGTGCCAGCAGTGAGACTCTTGGATATTACGAGCAGTACTTC.

About this clone: Other nucleotide sequences from this sample produce the same CDR3. The chain employs TRBV9 and TRBJ2-1; TRBD2 matches at 10 bases. V trimming: 0 bases; J trimming: 4 bases; junction bases outside the gene matches: 1. This CDR3 spans 15 amino acids. CDR1 and CDR2 from the germline V gene are SGDLS and YYNGEE. The CDR3 sequence is CASSVGSGGYNEQFF. The DNA of the CDR3 is TGTGCCAGCAGCGTAGGTAGCGGGGGGTACAATGAGCAGTTCTTC.

This clone was counted once. This sequence joins TRBV7-9 and TRBJ2-7, with TRBD1 identical over 7 bases. Trimming cost V 5 bases and J 2 bases; bases outside gene matches: 3. Looked up from germline, CDR1 is SEHNR and CDR2 is FQNEAQ (reference sequence). CDR3 size: 13 residues. CDR3 region: CASSRDSTYEQYF. The CDR3 DNA follows: TGTGCCAGCAGCCGGGACAGCACCTACGAGCAGTACTTC.

DNA for the CDR3: TGTGCCAGCAGCCCATGGAGTGGAGCCGGAAACACCATATATTTT. Translation: CASSPWSGAGNTIYF. This chain links TRBV11-1 with TRBJ1-3; no reliable D call. Trimming cost V 5 bases and J 4 bases, with 15 bases left between them. Germline loops: CDR1 SGHAT, CDR2 FQDESV (reference sequence). The CDR3 consists of 15 residues.

CDR3 nucleotides: TGTGCCACCAGCAGAGATCGGCCAGGGATCAATGAGCAGTTCTTC. Amino acids: CATSRDRPGINEQFF. The chain joins TRBV15 to TRBJ2-1; perhaps TRBD1 as D (5 bases). V gave up 0 bases and J gave up 6 bases, with 12 bases separating them. CDR3 size: 15 residues. Germline V gives CDR1 LNHNV, CDR2 YYDKDF (reference sequence).